Following are 24 T cell receptor beta chains from one sample sequenced in a study of T cell changes during pregnancy in multiple sclerosis (dated by TCRdb to about 2019). Receptor amplification or capture employed the immunoSEQ multiplex PCR assay. TCRdb carries this immuneACCESS record with in-frame sequences only. Its versions omit some clonotypes, under half of them owing to an unresolved V gene in the studies checked, with the rest unexplained. This sample is represented by approximately 100,000 clones; roughly 93% of them were singletons. The top ten hold around 0.9% of the sample. The material sequenced was peripheral blood, taken before pregnancy. These receptors all stem from a female donor with multiple sclerosis, enrolled in a pregnancy study.

V is TRBV4-1 and J is TRBJ1-2; D uncertain. The CDR3 covers 14 residues. Per germline, CDR1 MGHRA and CDR2 YSYEKL. Trimming left V 1 base short and J 3 bases short, with 9 bases between. CDR3 nucleotides: TGCGCCAGCAGCCAAGTGCAGGATTACTATGGCTACACCTTC. This translates into CASSQVQDYYGYTF.

The chain is built from TRBV27 and TRBJ1-1, with 7 positions matching TRBD1. The CDR3 spans 14 residues. Losses at the gene ends were 5 bases for V and 1 base for J; bases not matched to a gene: 4. Germline V CDR1 and CDR2: MNHEY, SMNVEV (reference sequence). The CDR3 loop reads CASSKGQRNTEAFF. The CDR3 nucleotides are TGTGCCAGCAGTAAGGGACAGAGGAACACTGAAGCTTTCTTT.

The chain has TRBV2 and TRBJ2-5, with 13 bases aligning to TRBD2. The CDR3 spans 15 residues. V was clipped by 4 bases and J by 5 bases; unmatched bases: 4. Germline V gene lookup returns CDR1 SNHLY and CDR2 FYNNEI. Here the CDR3 reads CASSGGLAGTETQYF. The DNA for the CDR3 is TGTGCCAGCAGTGGGGGACTAGCGGGAACCGAGACCCAGTACTTC.

The V gene is TRBV7-9, the J gene TRBJ2-2; 8 bases align to TRBD2. Germline CDR1 SEHNR, CDR2 FQNEAQ (reference sequence). The CDR3 consists of 18 residues. V lost 5 bases to trimming and J lost 1 base; unmatched junction nucleotides: 12. The CDR3 region is CASSPRRTSGQNTGELFF. As DNA, the CDR3 is TGTGCCAGCAGCCCAAGGAGAACTAGCGGACAGAACACCGGGGAGCTGTTTTTT.

This chain connects TRBV11-2 to TRBJ2-4; D perhaps matches TRBD2 (5 bases). V was pared by 4 bases and J by 0 bases, with 10 bases between. CDR1 is SGHAT, CDR2 FQNNGV, per germline. This CDR3 is built from 15 residues. The CDR3 loop reads CASSSPTIAKNIQYF. DNA of the CDR3: TGTGCCAGCAGCTCCCCGACTATAGCCAAAAACATTCAGTACTTC.

The V call is TRBV4-1, the J call TRBJ2-1, with 11 bases lining up with TRBD2. Germline CDR1 is MGHRA and CDR2 is YSYEKL. J lost 3 bases, V lost 3 bases, and 10 bases had no gene match. The CDR3 extends over 18 amino acids. The CDR3 DNA is TGCGCCAGCAGCCAGCAGAATAGCGGGAGGGTTCTCTACAATGAGCAGTTCTTC. Residues: CASSQQNSGRVLYNEQFF.

In DNA form, the CDR3 reads TGTGCCAGCAGTGTTTTGGATTCGGAGGGTGAGCAGTTCTTC. Translated: CASSVLDSEGEQFF. V usage is TRBV6-4 and J usage is TRBJ2-1; weak D call: TRBD2 (6 bases). Germline assignment: CDR1 MRHNA and CDR2 SNTAGT. Trimming took 4 bases from V and 9 from J, leaving 16 bases between them. The CDR3 sequence is 14 residues long.

The rearrangement joins TRBV19 to TRBJ2-5, with D possibly matching TRBD2 (6 bases). The V gene lost 4 bases and the J gene lost 5 bases, with 17 bases spanning the gap. The germline V gene encodes CDR1 LNHDA and CDR2 SQIVND (reference sequence). The CDR3 totals 15 residues. CDR3 sequence reads: CASSTGTSRGETQYF. In DNA form, the CDR3 reads TGTGCCAGTAGTACCGGGACTTCCAGAGGGGAGACCCAGTACTTC.

CDR3 in amino acids: CASRDRADQPQHF. DNA of the CDR3: TGCGCCAGCAGGGACAGGGCTGATCAGCCCCAGCATTTT. This rearrangement joins TRBV5-1 to TRBJ1-5, with 8 bases identical to TRBD1. J gave up 5 bases and V 5 bases, and 3 bases lay outside the gene matches. The CDR3 runs 13 residues. Germline V gives CDR1 SGHRS, CDR2 YFSETQ.

J is TRBJ2-1 and V is TRBV2, with D tentatively TRBD2 (5 bases). The V gene lost 6 bases and the J gene lost 3 bases, with 9 bases spanning the gap. The germline CDR1 and CDR2 sequences are SNHLY and FYNNEI. CDR3 length: 13 residues. For the CDR3, the DNA is TGTGCCAGCAGGGCAGCGGTCTACAATGAGCAGTTCTTC. It is translated as CASRAAVYNEQFF. The whole variable domain, filled in from reference TRBV2 and TRBJ2-1, reads EPEVTQTPSHQVTQMGQEVILRCVPISNHLYFYWYRQILGQKVEFLVSFYNNEISEKSEIFDDQFSVERPDGSNFTLKIRSTKLEDSAMYFCASRAAVYNEQFFGPGTRLTVL.

The chain couples TRBV9 to TRBJ1-3, with unresolved D. With 3 bases removed from V and 0 bases from J, the gap between germline ends came to 10 bases. Germline-derived CDR1 and CDR2 are SGDLS and YYNGEE. The CDR3 has 15 amino acids. DNA of the CDR3: TGTGCCAGCAGCGCCGGAGGAAACTCTGGAAACACCATATATTTT. Translated, it gives CASSAGGNSGNTIYF.

The chain has TRBV7-6 and TRBJ2-7, with D maybe TRBD1 (6 bases). This CDR3 has 13 amino acids. Deletions cut 4 bases from V and 7 bases from J, with 14 bases between. Germline V gene lookup returns CDR1 SGHVS and CDR2 FNYEAQ. In DNA, the CDR3 is TGTGCCAGCAGCTATCGAGGGGGTGGGGAGCAGTACTTC. It yields the protein CASSYRGGGEQYF.

This clone was recorded once. The V gene is TRBV6-5, the J gene TRBJ2-6, with D uncertain. Trimming took 5 bases from V and 1 from J, leaving 9 bases between them. There are 15 residues in the CDR3. The germline V gene encodes CDR1 MNHEY and CDR2 SVGAGI. This chain's CDR3 is CASSVYSSGANVLTF. The CDR3, as DNA: TGTGCCAGCAGTGTCTACAGTTCTGGGGCCAACGTCCTGACTTTC.

The chain carries TRBV27 and TRBJ1-1; 12 bases agree with TRBD1. CDR3 length: 17 residues. Germline trimming cut 2 bases from V and 1 base from J; bases unmatched to any gene: 5. Germline V gives CDR1 MNHEY, CDR2 SMNVEV (reference sequence). This chain's CDR3 is CASSLGGQGATNTEAFF. CDR3 DNA: TGTGCCAGCAGTTTAGGGGGACAGGGGGCCACGAACACTGAAGCTTTCTTT.

V is TRBV29-1 and J is TRBJ2-2; 8 bases match TRBD1. The CDR3 loop spans 17 amino acids. With 0 bases clipped from V and 6 bases from J, the junction kept 12 bases outside the gene matches. Germline V lookup: CDR1 SQVTM, CDR2 ANQGSEA. CDR3 sequence: CSVEDRATGGTAGELFF. In DNA, the CDR3 is TGCAGCGTTGAAGATAGGGCCACAGGGGGAACGGCCGGGGAGCTGTTTTTT.

This chain uses TRBV19 with TRBJ2-1; 7 nucleotides line up with TRBD2. The CDR3 has 15 residues. V shed 6 bases and J 8 bases; nucleotides not matched to a gene: 13. From germline, CDR1 is LNHDA and CDR2 SQIVND (reference sequence). CDR3: CASSRGGSIGDEQFF. The CDR3 DNA reads TGTGCCAGTAGCCGCGGCGGGAGTATTGGCGATGAGCAGTTCTTC. Looking up the rest from reference TRBV19 and TRBJ2-1 gives the full variable domain: DGGITQSPKYLFRKEGQNVTLSCEQNLNHDAMYWYRQDPGQGLRLIYYSQIVNDFQKGDIAEGYSVSREKKESFPLTVTSAQKNPTAFYLCASSRGGSIGDEQFFGPGTRLTVL.

The chain couples TRBV13 to TRBJ1-1; D not certain. CDR1 is PRHDT, CDR2 FYEKMQ, per germline (reference sequence). The CDR3 loop spans 14 amino acids. V lost 5 bases to trimming and J lost 2 bases, with 12 bases between them. CDR3 in amino acids: CASSPLGPNTEAFF. The DNA of the CDR3 is TGTGCCAGCAGCCCCCTTGGGCCCAACACTGAAGCTTTCTTT.

The chain recombines TRBV4-1 with TRBJ1-2; D is ambiguous. V lost 4 bases and J 1 base, leaving 13 bases between the germline ends. In germline, CDR1 is MGHRA, CDR2 YSYEKL. The CDR3 sequence is 15 residues long. The CDR3 DNA follows: TGCGCCAGCAGCCCTCCCTCCGGAGTTAACTATGGCTACACCTTC. Translation gives CASSPPSGVNYGYTF.

The rearrangement uses TRBV4-1 and TRBJ2-3; TRBD2 matches at 15 bases. The germline CDR1 and CDR2 sequences are MGHRA and YSYEKL. The CDR3 has 16 residues. J gave up 5 bases and V 4 bases, and 4 bases lay outside the gene matches. Here the CDR3 DNA reads TGCGCCAGCAGCCCGGGACTAGCGGGAGGTGAAGATACGCAGTATTTT. This encodes CASSPGLAGGEDTQYF.

The chain couples TRBV4-2 to TRBJ2-5; 13 bases map to TRBD2. CDR3 length equals 17 residues. V was pared by 4 bases and J by 2 bases, with 7 bases of the junction left unmatched. Germline lookup yields CDR1 LGHNA and CDR2 YNFKEQ. In DNA form, the CDR3 reads TGTGCCAGCAGCCCATCACTAGCGGGAGGGTTACAAGAGACCCAGTACTTC. This encodes CASSPSLAGGLQETQYF.

This chain uses TRBV14 with TRBJ2-1; 7 bases agree with TRBD2. CDR1 is SGHDN, CDR2 FVKESK, per germline. This CDR3 comprises 17 residues. The V and J ends lost 1 base and 0 bases, in that order; junction bases with no gene match: 6. CDR3 region: CASSQGFLAVSYNEQFF. The CDR3 region has the DNA TGTGCCAGCAGCCAAGGTTTCCTAGCGGTCTCCTACAATGAGCAGTTCTTC.

The chain links TRBV7-8 to TRBJ2-7; no reliable D call. This CDR3 has 14 residues. Germline-derived CDR1 and CDR2 are SGHVS and FQNEAQ. V lost 0 bases and J 9 bases, leaving 15 bases between the germline ends. CDR3 bases: TGTGCCAGCAGCTTAGCCGCGACTGGCCGAGGGCAGTACTTC. Translation: CASSLAATGRGQYF.

This clone was found once. V and J are TRBV7-9 and TRBJ2-3; TRBD1 might be the D (6 bases). This CDR3 contains 16 residues. Germline V gene lookup returns CDR1 SEHNR and CDR2 FQNEAQ (reference sequence). Trimming took off 1 base at V and 1 base at J, with 12 bases between the two ends. The CDR3 bases are TGTGCCAGCAGCTTAGGCTCAGGGGCTGGCACAGATACGCAGTATTTT. This gives the protein CASSLGSGAGTDTQYF.

The J gene is TRBJ2-7, the V gene TRBV29-1; tentative D call: TRBD1 (5 bases). V was pared by 3 bases and J by 3 bases, with 6 bases between. The CDR3 is 11 amino acids. The germline CDR1 and CDR2 sequences are SQVTM and ANQGSEA. The CDR3 loop is CSVDDSYEQYF. The CDR3 DNA is TGCAGCGTTGACGACAGCTACGAGCAGTACTTC.